Listed below are T cell receptor beta chains from one sample, sequenced in a study of cytomegalovirus exposure and HLA in healthy donors. Sequenced by immunoSEQ multiplex PCR; TCRdb stores in-frame clones only, minus some. The table records approximately 150,000 clones, 80% to 90% of them present only once. Sequenced sample: PBMCs. The source of these receptors is a woman between 45 and 60 years old in good health and CMV-seronegative. Each CDR3 is given with its conserved first and last residue. A D gene is named only where the DNA matches it firmly. Rows give clone size only sometimes, using once, few, many, or a class for an expanded clone.

v_call: TRBV13; clone_size: few; j_call: TRBJ2-3; d_call: .; cdr3_nt: TGTGCCAGCAGCTTCGCGGATACGCAGTATTTT; cdr3_aa: CASSFADTQYF
v_call: TRBV13; clone_size: .; j_call: TRBJ2-1; d_call: .; cdr3_nt: TGTGCCAGCAGCTTAGGACGGGGTGAGCAGTTCTTC; cdr3_aa: CASSLGRGEQFF
v_call: TRBV9; clone_size: .; j_call: TRBJ2-5; d_call: TRBD1; cdr3_nt: TGTGCCAGCAGCGTAGGGATAGGGACAGGGGGGGAAGAGACCCAGTACTTC; cdr3_aa: CASSVGIGTGGEETQYF
v_call: TRBV7-2; clone_size: .; j_call: TRBJ1-5; d_call: .; cdr3_nt: TGTGCCAGCAGCCTACTTTTCTTGCAGGGGTACCAGCCCCAGCATTTT; cdr3_aa: CASSLLFLQGYQPQHF
v_call: TRBV4-1; clone_size: once; j_call: TRBJ2-1; d_call: .; cdr3_nt: TGCGCCAGCAGCCACCCCGGGACCTACAATGAGCAGTTCTTC; cdr3_aa: CASSHPGTYNEQFF
v_call: TRBV4-1; clone_size: .; j_call: TRBJ2-5; d_call: TRBD2; cdr3_nt: TGCGCCAGCAGCCAAGTCCTAGCGGGGGCTGCGGAGACCCAGTACTTC; cdr3_aa: CASSQVLAGAAETQYF
v_call: TRBV2; clone_size: .; j_call: TRBJ2-7; d_call: .; cdr3_nt: TGTGCCAGCAGTGAACTCCTCGAGCAGTACTTC; cdr3_aa: CASSELLEQYF
v_call: TRBV7-2; clone_size: .; j_call: TRBJ2-3; d_call: TRBD2; cdr3_nt: TGTGCCAGCAGCTTACTAGCGGGAGGGCCCCCAGATACGCAGTATTTT; cdr3_aa: CASSLLAGGPPDTQYF
v_call: TRBV28; clone_size: .; j_call: TRBJ2-7; d_call: .; cdr3_nt: TGTGCCAGCACTACTAGGAAGGCCTACGAGCAGTACTTC; cdr3_aa: CASTTRKAYEQYF
v_call: TRBV20-1; clone_size: .; j_call: TRBJ2-7; d_call: .; cdr3_nt: TGCAGTGCTAGCGTACGGGTCGAGCAGTACTTC; cdr3_aa: CSASVRVEQYF
v_call: TRBV30; clone_size: once; j_call: TRBJ1-4; d_call: .; cdr3_nt: TGTGCCTGGAGTGACAGGAACTACCATGAAAAACTGTTTTTT; cdr3_aa: CAWSDRNYHEKLFF
v_call: TRBV6-5; clone_size: once; j_call: TRBJ1-2; d_call: TRBD1; cdr3_nt: TGTGCCAGCAGGCGGGACAGGGTTAACTATGGCTACACCTTC; cdr3_aa: CASRRDRVNYGYTF
v_call: TRBV7-2; clone_size: once; j_call: TRBJ2-1; d_call: .; cdr3_nt: TGTGCCAGCAGCTTGGGCGGGACAGATTTATACAATGAGCAGTTCTTC; cdr3_aa: CASSLGGTDLYNEQFF
v_call: TRBV4-1; clone_size: .; j_call: TRBJ1-2; d_call: .; cdr3_nt: TGCGCCAGCAGCCAAGGCCTACAGAATGGCTACACCTTC; cdr3_aa: CASSQGLQNGYTF
v_call: TRBV19; clone_size: .; j_call: TRBJ2-7; d_call: TRBD1; cdr3_nt: TGTGCCAGTAGCCGGGACAGGGCGTCGGGGTACGAGCAGTACTTC; cdr3_aa: CASSRDRASGYEQYF
v_call: TRBV7-9; clone_size: .; j_call: TRBJ2-2; d_call: TRBD1; cdr3_nt: TGTGCCAGCAGCTTAGCGGACAGGGATGGGGAGCTGTTTTTT; cdr3_aa: CASSLADRDGELFF
v_call: TRBV2; clone_size: .; j_call: TRBJ2-7; d_call: .; cdr3_nt: TGTGCCAGCAGCGTGACAGACGAGCAGTACTTC; cdr3_aa: CASSVTDEQYF
v_call: TRBV12-5; clone_size: .; j_call: TRBJ2-3; d_call: TRBD2; cdr3_nt: TGTGCTAGTGGGTCGGGGGGGTATAGCACAGATACGCAGTATTTT; cdr3_aa: CASGSGGYSTDTQYF
v_call: TRBV7-9; clone_size: .; j_call: TRBJ1-1; d_call: .; cdr3_nt: TGTGCCAGCAGCTTAAGAGACCCTCCCGGGGAAGCTTTCTTT; cdr3_aa: CASSLRDPPGEAFF
v_call: TRBV5-1; clone_size: few; j_call: TRBJ1-1; d_call: .; cdr3_nt: TGCGCCAGCAGCGGGGAACAGGGTGGGACTGAAGCTTTCTTT; cdr3_aa: CASSGEQGGTEAFF
v_call: TRBV6-5; clone_size: .; j_call: TRBJ2-5; d_call: TRBD1; cdr3_nt: TGTGCCAGCAGTAGGGGGCAGGAGACCCAGTACTTC; cdr3_aa: CASSRGQETQYF
v_call: TRBV7-2; clone_size: few; j_call: TRBJ2-2; d_call: TRBD2; cdr3_nt: TGTGCCAGCAGCTTACATTACGCGGGAGCCTCCGGGGAGCTGTTTTTT; cdr3_aa: CASSLHYAGASGELFF
v_call: TRBV2; clone_size: .; j_call: TRBJ1-2; d_call: .; cdr3_nt: TGTGCCAGCAGTTTGGAGGGCGGGAGGGGCTACACCTTC; cdr3_aa: CASSLEGGRGYTF
v_call: TRBV4-3; clone_size: .; j_call: TRBJ2-3; d_call: .; cdr3_nt: TGCGCCAGCAGCCGGGGACTGCGCACAGATACGCAGTATTTT; cdr3_aa: CASSRGLRTDTQYF
v_call: TRBV29-1; clone_size: .; j_call: TRBJ1-2; d_call: TRBD1; cdr3_nt: TGCAGCGTTCCCCCGGGACAGGGGTTCCATCCCTATGGCTACACCTTC; cdr3_aa: CSVPPGQGFHPYGYTF
v_call: TRBV6-6; clone_size: once; j_call: TRBJ1-1; d_call: .; cdr3_nt: TGTGCCAGCAGTTACGGCGACACGGTTACTGAAGCTTTCTTT; cdr3_aa: CASSYGDTVTEAFF
v_call: TRBV4-2; clone_size: .; j_call: TRBJ1-2; d_call: .; cdr3_nt: TGTGCCAGCAGCCAAGGAGGGAAGGATGGCTACACCTTC; cdr3_aa: CASSQGGKDGYTF
v_call: TRBV7-9; clone_size: .; j_call: TRBJ2-5; d_call: .; cdr3_nt: TGTGCCAGCAGCCCCGCCGACAGTAAACCAAAGAGAACCCAGTACTTC; cdr3_aa: CASSPADSKPKRTQYF
v_call: TRBV6-6; clone_size: .; j_call: TRBJ1-2; d_call: .; cdr3_nt: TGTGCCAGCAGTTACTCCGAGCGGGTCGGCGGCTACACCTTC; cdr3_aa: CASSYSERVGGYTF
v_call: TRBV27; clone_size: .; j_call: TRBJ2-7; d_call: TRBD1; cdr3_nt: TGTGCCAGCAGTTTGCGCAAAGTGGGACAGTCTAGCTCCTACGAGCAGTACTTC; cdr3_aa: CASSLRKVGQSSSYEQYF
v_call: TRBV5-4; clone_size: .; j_call: TRBJ1-2; d_call: .; cdr3_nt: TGTGCCAGCAGCTTAGCCCTTACCGGCTACACCTTC; cdr3_aa: CASSLALTGYTF
v_call: TRBV11-2; clone_size: .; j_call: TRBJ2-7; d_call: TRBD1; cdr3_nt: TGTGCCAGCAGCCTCACCAACTTCATGACAGGGAAGGATGAGCAGTACTTC; cdr3_aa: CASSLTNFMTGKDEQYF
v_call: TRBV9; clone_size: .; j_call: TRBJ2-5; d_call: TRBD2; cdr3_nt: TGTGCCAGCAGCGTAGTAGCGGGGGGGAGGGAGACCCAGTACTTC; cdr3_aa: CASSVVAGGRETQYF
v_call: TRBV18; clone_size: .; j_call: TRBJ1-1; d_call: .; cdr3_nt: TGTGCCAGCTCACCGTCGGGGAAGAGGCCCCTGAACACTGAAGCTTTCTTT; cdr3_aa: CASSPSGKRPLNTEAFF
v_call: TRBV2; clone_size: .; j_call: TRBJ2-7; d_call: .; cdr3_nt: TGTGCCAGCAGTAAACAGGATAAGTTGGTCCACGAGCAGTACTTC; cdr3_aa: CASSKQDKLVHEQYF
v_call: TRBV7-2; clone_size: few; j_call: TRBJ2-2; d_call: TRBD2; cdr3_nt: TGTGCCAGCAGCTTAGTATGGGGGACTAGCGGGAGCGCCGGGGAGCTGTTTTTT; cdr3_aa: CASSLVWGTSGSAGELFF
v_call: TRBV25-1; clone_size: .; j_call: TRBJ2-1; d_call: .; cdr3_nt: TGTGCCAGCATCAAGAGTGGAGAATCCTACAATGAGCAGTTCTTC; cdr3_aa: CASIKSGESYNEQFF
v_call: TRBV10-3; clone_size: .; j_call: TRBJ1-4; d_call: TRBD1; cdr3_nt: TGTGCCATCAGTGAGTCTGTGGCAGGGGGAGTGCGGAAACTGTTTTTT; cdr3_aa: CAISESVAGGVRKLFF
v_call: TRBV5-6; clone_size: few; j_call: TRBJ2-5; d_call: TRBD1; cdr3_nt: TGTGCCAGCAGCTCGGTCACAGGGGGCCTCCGTCAAGAGACCCAGTACTTC; cdr3_aa: CASSSVTGGLRQETQYF
v_call: TRBV9; clone_size: .; j_call: TRBJ1-2; d_call: TRBD1; cdr3_nt: TGTGCCAGCAGCGTAGGAGGGACAGCGGCTAACTATGGCTACACCTTC; cdr3_aa: CASSVGGTAANYGYTF
v_call: TRBV7-2; clone_size: once; j_call: TRBJ1-5; d_call: TRBD1; cdr3_nt: TGTGCCAGCAGCCCGGGGGCAGGGGGAGGTCAGCCCCAGCATTTT; cdr3_aa: CASSPGAGGGQPQHF
v_call: TRBV15; clone_size: once; j_call: TRBJ2-5; d_call: TRBD2; cdr3_nt: TGTGCCACCACCCACGGGACTAGCGGGAGGCAAGAGACCCAGTACTTC; cdr3_aa: CATTHGTSGRQETQYF
v_call: TRBV29-1; clone_size: once; j_call: TRBJ1-2; d_call: TRBD1; cdr3_nt: TGCAGCGGGGCAGGGGGCGGCTATGGCTACACCTTC; cdr3_aa: CSGAGGGYGYTF
v_call: TRBV5-1; clone_size: few; j_call: TRBJ1-1; d_call: TRBD1; cdr3_nt: TGCGCCAGCAGTTACGCTGCCGGGACAGGGGGCACTGAAGCTTTCTTT; cdr3_aa: CASSYAAGTGGTEAFF
v_call: TRBV4-3; clone_size: .; j_call: TRBJ1-1; d_call: .; cdr3_nt: TGCGCCAGCAGCCCGACAGAAGATATTGAAGCTTTCTTT; cdr3_aa: CASSPTEDIEAFF